The 15 T cell receptor beta chains below come from one sample, sequenced in a study of blood T cell repertoires in COVID-19 (TCRdb year 2020). To prepare the library, the immunoSEQ multiplex PCR assay was applied. Not all clones reach the TCRdb copy of this immuneACCESS table, which keeps in-frame sequences only. Checked studies attribute under half of the gap to unresolved V genes and leave the rest unexplained. The sample table records hundreds of thousands of clones; approximately 85% of these occur just once. Clones ranked in the top ten supply 4.7% of the sample. Sequencing input: peripheral blood. The source is a woman aged 70-85 years with acute or convalescent COVID-19.

For this clone: This specimen includes other DNA sequences encoding the same CDR3. V usage is TRBV3-1 (or the pseudogene TRBV3-2) and J usage is TRBJ2-3; D remains unclear. Germline lookup yields CDR1 LGHDT and CDR2 YNNKEL (reference sequence). This CDR3 has 12 amino acids. Between the trimmed V and J ends, which lost 6 bases and 6 bases, there was a span of 10 bases. Here the CDR3 DNA reads TGTGCCAGCAGTCCCTCCGGTGATACGCAGTATTTT. This encodes CASSPSGDTQYF.

The chain combines TRBV5-1 with TRBJ2-5; 11 bases are shared with TRBD1. V shed 4 bases, J shed 5 bases, and the junction held 7 bases outside the gene matches. Germline V gene data show CDR1 as SGHRS and CDR2 as YFSETQ. CDR3 size: 15 residues. CDR3 in DNA: TGCGCCAGCAGCCCAAGGACAGGGGGCGGTGAGACCCAGTACTTC. This translates into CASSPRTGGGETQYF.

The chain links TRBV5-4 to TRBJ2-7; TRBD1 aligns across 9 bases. CDR1 is SGHNT, CDR2 YYREEE, per germline (reference sequence). The length of the CDR3 is 16 residues. The J segment lost 2 bases and the V segment lost 5 bases, leaving 11 bases of the junction unmatched. The CDR3 sequence is CASRSGGTGYPYEQYF. CDR3 bases: TGTGCCAGCAGAAGCGGTGGGACAGGGTATCCCTACGAGCAGTACTTC.

The chain recombines TRBV7-2 with TRBJ1-2; 8 nucleotides agree with TRBD1. V gave up 0 bases and J gave up 6 bases; unmatched junction bases: 15. This CDR3 contains 18 residues. Germline lookup yields CDR1 SGHTA and CDR2 FQGNSA. Here the CDR3 DNA reads TGTGCCAGCAGCTTAGCGCCGTCGGCAGGGGGCGCTCAGGATGGCTACACCTTC. This sequence encodes CASSLAPSAGGAQDGYTF. The variable domain in full, with the rest retrieved from reference TRBV7-2 and TRBJ1-2, is GAGVSQSPSNKVTEKGKDVELRCDPISGHTALYWYRQSLGQGLEFLIYFQGNSAPDKSGLPSDRFSAERTGGSVSTLTIQRTQQEDSAVYLCASSLAPSAGGAQDGYTFGSGTRLTVV.

This chain joins TRBV2 and TRBJ1-1, with D perhaps matching TRBD1 (5 bases). The CDR3 is made up of 15 amino acids. In germline, CDR1 is SNHLY, CDR2 FYNNEI. Trimming pared 5 bases from V and 2 bases from J, leaving 15 bases between. The CDR3 region has the DNA TGTGCCAGCAGTTCCCAGGGTTCCCCCAACACTGAAGCTTTCTTT. Its protein product is CASSSQGSPNTEAFF.

This rearrangement joins TRBV6-5 to TRBJ1-6, with D possibly being TRBD1 (6 bases). Germline V gene data show CDR1 as MNHEY and CDR2 as SVGAGI. Trimming shortened V by 7 bases and J by 7 bases, and 14 bases separated the two germline ends. This CDR3 region has 14 residues. The CDR3 coding sequence is TGTGCCAGCACCACAGGGAGTCGGAATTCACCCCTCCACTTT. It specifies CASTTGSRNSPLHF.

The table lists this clone with a few counts. The same CDR3 is also encoded by other DNA sequences in this sample. V gene TRBV7-9 combines with J gene TRBJ1-5; no firm D call. V was cut by 2 bases and J by 5 bases, with 7 bases left in between. Germline loops: CDR1 SEHNR, CDR2 FQNEAQ (reference sequence). The CDR3 sequence is 13 residues long. This chain's CDR3 is CASSLRRDQPQHF. DNA for the CDR3: TGTGCCAGCAGCTTAAGGAGGGATCAGCCCCAGCATTTT.

The gene calls are TRBV29-1 and TRBJ1-1; D unresolved. Germline V gene data show CDR1 as SQVTM and CDR2 as ANQGSEA. The germline V and J ends were trimmed by 4 bases and 3 bases, with 6 bases remaining between them. The CDR3 length is 11 residues. The CDR3 reads CSVASYTEAFF. The CDR3 DNA reads TGCAGCGTTGCCAGTTACACTGAAGCTTTCTTT.

CDR3 loop: CASSFKTGSDNQPQHF. In DNA, the CDR3 is TGTGCCAGCAGCTTCAAAACAGGGAGTGACAATCAGCCCCAGCATTTT. This chain connects TRBV11-3 to TRBJ1-5, with D maybe TRBD1 (6 bases). CDR3 length: 16 residues. Germline CDR1 SGHNT, CDR2 YENEEA. V dropped 3 bases and J dropped 3 bases, with 15 bases sitting between them. Looking up the rest from reference TRBV11-3 and TRBJ1-5 gives the full variable domain: EAGVVQSPRYKIIEKKQPVAFWCNPISGHNTLYWYLQNLGQGPELLIRYENEEAVDDSQLPKDRFSAERLKGVDSTLKIQPAELGDSAVYLCASSFKTGSDNQPQHFGDGTRLSIL.

The V and J genes are TRBV6-5 and TRBJ1-1; possibly TRBD1 for D (5 bases). V was clipped by 7 bases and J by 6 bases, with 21 bases between them. This CDR3 has 15 amino acids. CDR1 is MNHEY, CDR2 SVGAGI, per germline. CDR3 in amino acids: CASNPHNSAGPEAFF. In DNA form, the CDR3 reads TGTGCCAGCAACCCTCATAATTCGGCAGGGCCTGAAGCTTTCTTT.

The genes are TRBV19 and TRBJ1-3, with TRBD1 as a possible D gene (5 bases). The germline V gene has CDR1 LNHDA and CDR2 SQIVND (reference sequence). V dropped 2 bases and J dropped 0 bases, with 14 bases sitting between them. This CDR3 spans 17 amino acids. CDR3 amino acids: CASSIIPGLISGNTIYF. CDR3 DNA: TGTGCCAGTAGTATAATTCCGGGACTTATCTCTGGAAACACCATATATTTT.

The chain couples TRBV4-1 to TRBJ2-5; 10 bases match TRBD1. CDR1 is MGHRA, CDR2 YSYEKL, per germline. This CDR3 has 15 amino acids. Germline trimming cut 1 base from V and 4 bases from J; bases unmatched to any gene: 3. The DNA of the CDR3 is TGCGCCAGCAGCCAAGCCGGGACAGGGGTAGAGACCCAGTACTTC. This codes for CASSQAGTGVETQYF.

This clone was detected a few times. Other nucleotide sequences from this sample produce the same CDR3. The V gene is TRBV6-5, the J gene TRBJ1-2; perhaps TRBD1 as D (6 bases). The CDR3 is 16 amino acids. CDR1 MNHEY and CDR2 SVGAGI come from the germline V gene. V was pared by 0 bases and J by 0 bases, with 11 bases between. The CDR3 sequence: CASSYSGAGANYGYTF. The CDR3 DNA follows: TGTGCCAGCAGTTACTCAGGGGCAGGGGCTAACTATGGCTACACCTTC.

The chain carries TRBV6-1 and TRBJ1-3; D is possibly TRBD1 (6 bases). This CDR3 comprises 16 residues. The germline gives CDR1 MNHNS, CDR2 SASEGT. Deletions cut 1 base from V and 3 bases from J, with 13 bases between. The CDR3 DNA reads TGTGCCAGCAGTGAAGAAGTAGGGGGTGGTGGAAACACCATATATTTT. This codes for CASSEEVGGGGNTIYF.

The chain uses TRBV10-2 and TRBJ1-5, with D uncertain. Per the germline V gene, CDR1 is WSHSY and CDR2 is SAAADI. V gave up 2 bases and J gave up 6 bases, with 5 bases separating them. CDR3 length: 12 residues. CDR3 sequence (DNA): TGCGCCAGCAGTGAGCTAGGTCAGCCCCAGCATTTT. Translation: CASSELGQPQHF.